Listed here are 22 T cell receptor beta chains from one sample, sequenced in a study of blood T cells in healthy people across ages. With a J-beta primer mix and a sample-barcoded 5' primer, a second PCR ran about 7 to 11 cycles. In TCRdb, the 5' RACE reads were re-called with MiXCR into one record per CDR3 protein. Of approximately 780,000 distinct CDR3 sequences listed, roughly 24% were seen once; the top ten hold about 2.9%. The same sample was also used in a study of T cells of mothers and their children.

The specimen sequenced was blood. The receptors shown here come from a boy younger than 18 in good health.

The gene calls are TRBV18 and TRBJ2-6, with 7 nucleotides matching TRBD1. The CDR3 loop spans 18 amino acids. The V segment lost 5 bases and the J segment 4 bases; nucleotides outside the gene matches: 14. Germline lookup yields CDR1 KGHSH and CDR2 LQKENI. The CDR3 DNA is TGTGCCAGCTCATCAAAGGAAGCAGGGGGTTCAGGGGCCAACGTCCTGACTTTC. Encoded protein: CASSSKEAGGSGANVLTF. Using reference TRBV18 and TRBJ2-6 for the parts outside the CDR3, the full variable domain is NAGVMQNPRHLVRRRGQEARLRCSPMKGHSHVYWYRQLPEEGLKFMVYLQKENIIDESGMPKERFSAEFPKEGPSILRIQQVVRGDSAAYFCASSSKEAGGSGANVLTFGAGSRLTVL.

This clonotype was observed a few times. The chain employs TRBV6-5 and TRBJ1-5; D gene unclear. The germline V gene has CDR1 MNHEY and CDR2 SVGAGI. This CDR3 region has 13 residues. V shed 0 bases and J shed 6 bases, with 6 bases lying between them. CDR3 amino acids: CASSYSGSQPQHF. DNA of the CDR3: TGTGCCAGCAGTTACTCGGGGAGTCAGCCCCAGCATTTT.

The CDR3 region has the DNA TGTGCCAGCAGTACAACCAGGGTCGAGAACACTGAAGCTTTCTTT. Translating it yields CASSTTRVENTEAFF. The chain joins TRBV6-5 to TRBJ1-1; D possibly corresponds to TRBD1 (5 bases). From germline, CDR1 is MNHEY and CDR2 SVGAGI. The length of the CDR3 is 15 residues. Trimming took off 5 bases at V and 1 base at J, with 14 bases between the two ends.

This clonotype was detected only a few times. The genes are TRBV20-1 and TRBJ2-4; 15 nucleotides line up with TRBD2. Germline CDR1 reads DFQATT; CDR2 reads SNEGSKA (reference sequence). J gave up 6 bases and V 6 bases, and 9 bases lay outside the gene matches. The CDR3 has 16 amino acids. Here the CDR3 DNA reads TGCAGTGCCCAACGGACTAGCGGGGGGGTGGTAAACATTCAGTACTTC. Amino acids: CSAQRTSGGVVNIQYF.

This clonotype was seen more than once but under ten times. The chain joins TRBV10-2 to TRBJ1-1; possible D gene TRBD1, 5 bases. The CDR3 totals 16 residues. V was pared by 5 bases and J by 1 base, with 17 bases between. Germline CDR1 and CDR2: WSHSY and SAAADI. The CDR3, as DNA: TGCGCCAGCAGTCTACGACAAATTGGGGCGAACACTGAAGCTTTCTTT. Encoded protein: CASSLRQIGANTEAFF.

In this sample, this clonotype turned up a few times. The V gene is TRBV7-9, the J gene TRBJ1-1; perhaps TRBD1 as D (6 bases). This CDR3 comprises 12 residues. V dropped 4 bases and J dropped 6 bases, with 9 bases sitting between them. Germline-derived CDR1 and CDR2 are SEHNR and FQNEAQ (reference sequence). The CDR3 region is CASSSGEAEAFF. The CDR3 nucleotides read TGTGCCAGCAGCTCAGGGGAGGCTGAAGCTTTCTTT.

The rearrangement links TRBV20-1 to TRBJ2-5; D may match TRBD1 or TRBD2 (5 bases each). V shed 6 bases and J shed 3 bases, with 11 bases lying between them. CDR1 is DFQATT and CDR2 is SNEGSKA in the germline V gene (reference sequence). The length of the CDR3 is 12 residues. CDR3 in DNA: TGCAGTGCCGGGGCGGTCGAAGAGACCCAGTACTTC. This translates into CSAGAVEETQYF.

The CDR3 here is CASTLAGNTDTQYF. As DNA, the CDR3 is TGTGCCAGCACCCTAGCGGGGAACACAGATACGCAGTATTTT. This chain links TRBV2 with TRBJ2-3; 9 nucleotides align to TRBD2. Trimming cost V 7 bases and J 2 bases; bases outside gene matches: 4. Germline CDR1 reads SNHLY; CDR2 reads FYNNEI. The CDR3 covers 14 residues.

The chain employs TRBV7-7 and TRBJ2-5; D is perhaps TRBD2 (7 bases). Germline V lookup: CDR1 SSHAT, CDR2 FNYEAQ (reference sequence). The CDR3 extends over 15 amino acids. The germline V and J ends were trimmed by 4 bases and 5 bases, with 17 bases remaining between them. This CDR3 reads CASSSLGGAGETQYF. The DNA for the CDR3 is TGTGCCAGCAGCTCTCTGGGGGGGGCCGGGGAGACCCAGTACTTC.

This clonotype appeared a few times. The gene calls are TRBV5-1 and TRBJ2-5; D possibly uses TRBD1 or TRBD2 (5 bases each). Near its end, the DNA agrees better with TRBJ2-7, so the J call may be wrong. CDR1 and CDR2 from the germline V gene are SGHRS and YFSETQ. The CDR3 totals 17 residues. CDR3: CASSLGGTAGSPYEQYF. The DNA for the CDR3 is TGCGCCAGCAGCTTGGGAGGGACGGCTGGTTCACCCTACGAGCAGTACTTC.

The chain recombines TRBV11-2 with TRBJ2-4, with TRBD2 as a possible D gene (6 bases). V lost 0 bases and J lost 9, with 15 bases in between. This CDR3 has 15 residues. CDR1 is SGHAT, CDR2 FQNNGV, per germline. The CDR3 DNA reads TGTGCCAGCAGCTTAGACCCGGGGGTATCGGGCATTCAGTACTTC. This gives the protein CASSLDPGVSGIQYF.

DNA for the CDR3: TGTGCCACCAGCAGAGGACCGCCGGGGGCCCTAAATGAGCAGTTCTTC. Its protein is CATSRGPPGALNEQFF. The chain combines TRBV15 with TRBJ2-1; D tentatively reads TRBD1 or TRBD2 (6 bases each). V dropped 1 base and J dropped 7 bases, with 17 bases sitting between them. Germline lookup yields CDR1 LNHNV and CDR2 YYDKDF (reference sequence). The CDR3 contains 16 residues.

This clonotype was seen a few times. The chain combines TRBV29-1 with TRBJ2-1, with D tentatively TRBD2 (5 bases). V shed 4 bases and J shed 13 bases, with 20 bases lying between them. The CDR3 totals 13 residues. Per germline, CDR1 SQVTM and CDR2 ANQGSEA. CDR3 coding DNA: TGCAGCGTTGCGGGGAAGTTATTCGGTGAACAGTTCTTC. It is translated as CSVAGKLFGEQFF.

The CDR3 region has the DNA TGTGCCAGCAGCCAAGATCTGACTAGCCCCACCGGGGAGCTGTTTTTT. Protein: CASSQDLTSPTGELFF. The chain joins TRBV4-2 to TRBJ2-2; TRBD2 agrees at 7 bases. The ends lost 0 bases at V and 4 bases at J; junction bases unmatched: 5. Germline lookup yields CDR1 LGHNA and CDR2 YNFKEQ. The CDR3 totals 16 residues.

The V and J genes are TRBV5-1 and TRBJ2-1; 12 bases match TRBD2. Germline trimming cut 4 bases from V and 4 bases from J; bases unmatched to any gene: 9. Germline CDR1 and CDR2: SGHRS and YFSETQ. The CDR3 is made up of 17 amino acids. Written as DNA, the CDR3 is TGCGCCAGCAGCCTGCGGCCTAGCGGGGGGGCTTACAATGAGCAGTTCTTC. Protein: CASSLRPSGGAYNEQFF.

The CDR3: CASSSLGVNTEAFF. In DNA form, the CDR3 reads TGTGCCAGCAGCTCCCTAGGGGTGAACACTGAAGCTTTCTTT. The genes are TRBV13 and TRBJ1-1; D is perhaps TRBD1 (5 bases). The CDR3 has 14 amino acids. Germline loops: CDR1 PRHDT, CDR2 FYEKMQ (reference sequence). V was cut by 4 bases and J by 0 bases, with 9 bases left in between.

The chain carries TRBV12-3 or TRBV12-4 and TRBJ2-3; 7 positions match TRBD2. There are 14 residues in the CDR3. J was trimmed by 2 bases and V by 2 bases; bases with no gene match: 1. The CDR3 sequence: CASSLTSVTDTQYF. The CDR3 DNA is TGTGCCAGCAGTTTAACTAGCGTCACAGATACGCAGTATTTT.

This clonotype was seen a handful of times. The chain joins TRBV7-2 to TRBJ2-2; no clear D gene. From germline, CDR1 is SGHTA and CDR2 FQGNSA. Deletions cut 1 base from V and 5 bases from J, with 14 bases between. The CDR3 is 16 residues long. This chain's CDR3 is CASSLVGITRTGELFF. CDR3 sequence (DNA): TGTGCCAGCAGCTTAGTGGGGATAACGAGGACCGGGGAGCTGTTTTTT.

This chain uses TRBV5-1 with TRBJ1-2; D is unclear. CDR3 length equals 12 residues. Trimming stripped 2 bases from V and 8 bases from J, with 10 bases between. Germline values: CDR1 SGHRS, CDR2 YFSETQ. CDR3 coding DNA: TGCGCCAGCAGCTTTGGGGAGGAGGGCTACACCTTC. Residues: CASSFGEEGYTF.

CDR3 loop: CASSSGLAGANLNTGELFF. The DNA of the CDR3 is TGTGCCAGCAGTTCGGGACTAGCGGGGGCGAATTTGAACACCGGGGAGCTGTTTTTT. The rearrangement uses TRBV12-3 or TRBV12-4 and TRBJ2-2; 14 bases agree with TRBD2. CDR3 length: 19 amino acids. V shed 4 bases and J 1 base; nucleotides not matched to a gene: 8.

This sequence joins TRBV9 and TRBJ2-5; tentatively, D is TRBD1 (5 bases). The J call may be faulty, since TRBJ2-7 better matches the DNA end. Per the germline V gene, CDR1 is SGDLS and CDR2 is YYNGEE. The CDR3 runs to 13 residues. DNA of the CDR3: TGTGCCAGCAGACAGGACGGAACCTACGAGCAGTACTTC. Its translation: CASRQDGTYEQYF.

The V gene is TRBV6-5, the J gene TRBJ2-5; D is undetermined. The J call may not be correct, given that the DNA end is closer to TRBJ2-7. This CDR3 spans 14 amino acids. Germline V gives CDR1 MNHEY, CDR2 SVGAGI. CDR3 sequence (DNA): TGTGCCAGCAGCTACGGGTCTCACCCCTACGAGCAGTACTTC. This encodes CASSYGSHPYEQYF.